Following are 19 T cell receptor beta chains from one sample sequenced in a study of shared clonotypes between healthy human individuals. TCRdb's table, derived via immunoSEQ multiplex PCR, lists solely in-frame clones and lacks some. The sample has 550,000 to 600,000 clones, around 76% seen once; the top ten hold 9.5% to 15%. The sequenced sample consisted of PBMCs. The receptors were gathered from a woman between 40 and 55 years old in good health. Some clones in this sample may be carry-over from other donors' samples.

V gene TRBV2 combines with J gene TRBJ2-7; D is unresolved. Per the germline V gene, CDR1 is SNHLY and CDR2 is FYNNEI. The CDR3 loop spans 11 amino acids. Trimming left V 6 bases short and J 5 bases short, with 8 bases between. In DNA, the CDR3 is TGTGCCAGCAGGGACCAGGACGAGCAGTACTTC. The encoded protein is CASRDQDEQYF.

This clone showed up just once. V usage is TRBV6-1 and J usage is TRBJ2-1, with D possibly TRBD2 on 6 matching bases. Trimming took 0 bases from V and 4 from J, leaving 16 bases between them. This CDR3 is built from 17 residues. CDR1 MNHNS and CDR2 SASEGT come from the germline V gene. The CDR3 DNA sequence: TGTGCCAGCAGTGAAGCGGGGGTTAGCGGTTCGTACAATGAGCAGTTCTTC. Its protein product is CASSEAGVSGSYNEQFF.

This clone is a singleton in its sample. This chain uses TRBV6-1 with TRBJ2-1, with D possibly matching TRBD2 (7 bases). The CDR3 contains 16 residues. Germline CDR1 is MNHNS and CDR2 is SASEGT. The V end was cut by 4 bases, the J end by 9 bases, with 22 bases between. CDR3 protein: CASSVVGGGTLTEQFF. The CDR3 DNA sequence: TGTGCCAGCAGTGTCGTGGGGGGAGGGACACTTACTGAGCAGTTCTTC.

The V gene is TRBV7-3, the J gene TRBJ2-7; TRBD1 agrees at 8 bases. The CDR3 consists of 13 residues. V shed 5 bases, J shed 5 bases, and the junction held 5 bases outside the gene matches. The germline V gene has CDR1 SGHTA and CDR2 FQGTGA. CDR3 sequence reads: CASSPTGANEQYF. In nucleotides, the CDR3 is TGTGCCAGCAGCCCGACAGGGGCCAACGAGCAGTACTTC.

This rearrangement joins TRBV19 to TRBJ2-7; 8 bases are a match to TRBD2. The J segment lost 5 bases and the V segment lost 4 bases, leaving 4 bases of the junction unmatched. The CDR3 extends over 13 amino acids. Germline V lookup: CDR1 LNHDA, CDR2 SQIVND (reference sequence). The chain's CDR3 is CASSKRERDEQYF. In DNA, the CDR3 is TGTGCCAGTAGTAAGCGGGAGAGGGACGAGCAGTACTTC.

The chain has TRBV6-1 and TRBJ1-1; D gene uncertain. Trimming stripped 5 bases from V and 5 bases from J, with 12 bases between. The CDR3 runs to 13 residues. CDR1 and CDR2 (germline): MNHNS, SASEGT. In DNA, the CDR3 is TGTGCCAGCAGTCAAGGGAAGGTTACTGAAGCTTTCTTT. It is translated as CASSQGKVTEAFF.

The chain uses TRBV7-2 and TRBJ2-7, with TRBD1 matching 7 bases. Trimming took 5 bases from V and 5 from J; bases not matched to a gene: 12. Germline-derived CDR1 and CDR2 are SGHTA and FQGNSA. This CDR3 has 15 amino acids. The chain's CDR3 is CASSHDPIQGHEQYF. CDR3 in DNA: TGTGCCAGCAGCCACGACCCGATACAGGGGCACGAGCAGTACTTC.

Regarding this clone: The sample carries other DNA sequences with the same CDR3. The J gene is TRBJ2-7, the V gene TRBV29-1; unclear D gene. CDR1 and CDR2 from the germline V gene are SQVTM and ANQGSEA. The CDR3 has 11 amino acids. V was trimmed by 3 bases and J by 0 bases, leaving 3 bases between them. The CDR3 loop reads CSVEGSYEQYF. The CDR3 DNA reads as TGCAGCGTTGAGGGCTCCTACGAGCAGTACTTC.

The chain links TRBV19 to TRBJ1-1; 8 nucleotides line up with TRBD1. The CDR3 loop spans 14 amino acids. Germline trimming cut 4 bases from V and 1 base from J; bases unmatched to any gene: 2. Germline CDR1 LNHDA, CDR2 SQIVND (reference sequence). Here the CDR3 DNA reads TGTGCCAGTAGTACACAGGGGGGGAACACTGAAGCTTTCTTT. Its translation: CASSTQGGNTEAFF.

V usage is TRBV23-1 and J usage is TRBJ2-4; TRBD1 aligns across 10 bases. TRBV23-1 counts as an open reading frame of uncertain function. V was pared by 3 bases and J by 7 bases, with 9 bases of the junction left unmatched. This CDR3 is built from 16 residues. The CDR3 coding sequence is TGCGCCAGCAGTCACCTGGGACAGGGGTTTGGGAACATTCAGTACTTC. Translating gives CASSHLGQGFGNIQYF.

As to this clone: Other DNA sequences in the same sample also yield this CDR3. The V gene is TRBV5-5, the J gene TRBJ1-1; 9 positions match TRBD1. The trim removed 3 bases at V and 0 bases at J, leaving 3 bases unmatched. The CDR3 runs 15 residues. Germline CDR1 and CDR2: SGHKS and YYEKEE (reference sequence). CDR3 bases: TGTGCCAGCAGCTGGGGGACAGGGATGAACACTGAAGCTTTCTTT. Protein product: CASSWGTGMNTEAFF. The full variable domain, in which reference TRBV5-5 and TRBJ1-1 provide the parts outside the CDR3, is DAGVTQSPTHLIKTRGQQVTLRCSPISGHKSVSWYQQVLGQGPQFIFQYYEKEERGRGNFPDRFSARQFPNYSSELNVNALLLGDSALYLCASSWGTGMNTEAFFGQGTRLTVV.

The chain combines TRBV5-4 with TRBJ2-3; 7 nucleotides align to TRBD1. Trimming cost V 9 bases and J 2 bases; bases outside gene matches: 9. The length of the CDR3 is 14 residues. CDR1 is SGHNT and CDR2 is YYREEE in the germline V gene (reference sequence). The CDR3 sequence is CATMTGSFTDTQYF. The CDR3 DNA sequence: TGTGCCACAATGACAGGGTCTTTCACAGATACGCAGTATTTT.

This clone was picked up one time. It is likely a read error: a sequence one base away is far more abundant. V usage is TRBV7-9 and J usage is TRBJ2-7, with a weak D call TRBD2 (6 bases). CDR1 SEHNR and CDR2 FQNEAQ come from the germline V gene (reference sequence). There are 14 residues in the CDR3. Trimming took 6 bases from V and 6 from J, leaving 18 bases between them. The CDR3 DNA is TGTGCCAGCAGGCTTGGGACTGGCCAGCCCGAGCAGTACTTC. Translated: CASRLGTGQPEQYF. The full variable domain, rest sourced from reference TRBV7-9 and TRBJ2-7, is DTGVSQNPRHKITKRGQNVTFRCDPISEHNRLYWYRQTLGQGPEFLTYFQNEAQLEKSRLLSDRFSAERPKGSFSTLEIQRTEQGDSAMYLCASRLGTGQPEQYFGPGTRLTVT.

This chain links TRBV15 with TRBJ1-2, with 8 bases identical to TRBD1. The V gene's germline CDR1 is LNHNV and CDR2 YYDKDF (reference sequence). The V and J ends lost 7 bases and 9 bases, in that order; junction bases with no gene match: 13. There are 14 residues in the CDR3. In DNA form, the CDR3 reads TGTGCCACCACCCTGGACAGGGAACGACGGAGCTACACCTTC. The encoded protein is CATTLDRERRSYTF. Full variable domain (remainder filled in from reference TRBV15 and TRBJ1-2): DAMVIQNPRYQVTQFGKPVTLSCSQTLNHNVMYWYQQKSSQAPKLLFHYYDKDFNNEADTPDNFQSRRPNTSFCFLDIRSPGLGDTAMYLCATTLDRERRSYTFGSGTRLTVV.

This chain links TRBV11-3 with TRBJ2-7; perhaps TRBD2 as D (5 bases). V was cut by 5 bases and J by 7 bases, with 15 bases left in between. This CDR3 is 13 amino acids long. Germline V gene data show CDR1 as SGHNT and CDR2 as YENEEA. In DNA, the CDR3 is TGTGCCAGCAGCCTTGGGAGCATCCAGGAGCAGTACTTC. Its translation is CASSLGSIQEQYF.

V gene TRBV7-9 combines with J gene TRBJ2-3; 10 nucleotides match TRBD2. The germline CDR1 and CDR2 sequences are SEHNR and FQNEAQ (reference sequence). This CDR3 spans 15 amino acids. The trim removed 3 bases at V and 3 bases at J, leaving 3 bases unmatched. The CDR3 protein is CASSFGAGGTDTQYF. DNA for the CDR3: TGTGCCAGCAGCTTTGGAGCGGGAGGGACAGATACGCAGTATTTT.

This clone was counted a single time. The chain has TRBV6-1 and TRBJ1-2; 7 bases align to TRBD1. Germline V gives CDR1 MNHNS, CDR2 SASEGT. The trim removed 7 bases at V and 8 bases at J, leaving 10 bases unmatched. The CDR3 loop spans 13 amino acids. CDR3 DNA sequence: TGTGCCAGCACCCTAACAGGGGCTTGGGGCTACACCTTC. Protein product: CASTLTGAWGYTF.

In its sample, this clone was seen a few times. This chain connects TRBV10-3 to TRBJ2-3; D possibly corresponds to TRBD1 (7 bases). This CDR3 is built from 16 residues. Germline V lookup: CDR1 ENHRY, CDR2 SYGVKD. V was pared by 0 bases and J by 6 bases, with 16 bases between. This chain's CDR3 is CAISESWDSGLDTQYF. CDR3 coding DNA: TGTGCCATCAGTGAGTCCTGGGACAGCGGGTTGGATACGCAGTATTTT.

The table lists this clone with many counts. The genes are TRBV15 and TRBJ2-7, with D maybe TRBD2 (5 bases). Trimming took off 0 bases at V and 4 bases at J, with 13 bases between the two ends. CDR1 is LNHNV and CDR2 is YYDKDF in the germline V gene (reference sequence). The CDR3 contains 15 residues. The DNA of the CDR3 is TGTGCCACCAGCAGAGATACGGGAACGGGTTACGAGCAGTACTTC. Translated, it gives CATSRDTGTGYEQYF.